The next 30 T cell receptor beta chains were all read from a single sample in a study of radiotherapy plus CTLA-4 blockade in lung cancer. The protocol was immunoSEQ multiplex PCR, while the TCRdb copy is restricted to in-frame clones and leaves out a portion. Among some 67,000 clones listed, less than 85% were seen once. The starting material was peripheral blood, obtained from a patient treated with radiotherapy plus ipilimumab. The receptor source for this set is a human donor with non-small cell lung cancer whose response to radiotherapy plus ipilimumab could not be evaluated. Some clones in this sample may be carry-over from other donors' samples.

This chain uses TRBV5-4 with TRBJ2-1; 9 positions agree with TRBD1. This CDR3 region has 16 residues. With V trimmed by 5 bases and J by 7 bases, 13 bases remained unmatched. Germline V gives CDR1 SGHNT, CDR2 YYREEE (reference sequence). DNA for the CDR3: TGTGCCAGCAGTTTTGGTGGGACAGGGATGGGGAATGAGCAGTTCTTC. It specifies CASSFGGTGMGNEQFF.

This chain connects TRBV6-5 to TRBJ1-1; 7 bases line up with TRBD1. The CDR3 has 15 amino acids. Losses at the gene ends were 0 bases for V and 3 bases for J; bases not matched to a gene: 4. The germline V gene has CDR1 MNHEY and CDR2 SVGAGI. For the CDR3, the DNA is TGTGCCAGCAGTTACTCCGACAGGGCAGACACTGAAGCTTTCTTT. This translates into CASSYSDRADTEAFF.

This clone was counted a single time. This chain's CDR3 is CASSFLSHEQYF. CDR3 bases: TGTGCCAGCAGCTTCCTATCTCACGAGCAGTACTTC. The rearrangement joins TRBV7-2 to TRBJ2-7, with D uncertain. The V and J ends lost 3 bases and 5 bases respectively, with 8 bases between them. The CDR3 length is 12 residues. The germline V gene has CDR1 SGHTA and CDR2 FQGNSA. The complete variable domain, with remaining parts taken from reference TRBV7-2 and TRBJ2-7, reads GAGVSQSPSNKVTEKGKDVELRCDPISGHTALYWYRQSLGQGLEFLIYFQGNSAPDKSGLPSDRFSAERTGGSVSTLTIQRTQQEDSAVYLCASSFLSHEQYFGPGTRLTVT.

The V call is TRBV6-5, the J call TRBJ1-1; weak D call: TRBD1 (6 bases). The V end lost 2 bases, the J end lost 1 base, and 11 bases lay between the germline ends. The CDR3 runs to 15 residues. Per germline, CDR1 MNHEY and CDR2 SVGAGI. The CDR3 region is CASSYQRTANTEAFF. The CDR3 DNA is TGTGCCAGCAGTTACCAGAGGACAGCGAACACTGAAGCTTTCTTT.

V usage is TRBV2 and J usage is TRBJ2-5; D call uncertain. Looked up from germline, CDR1 is SNHLY and CDR2 is FYNNEI. The CDR3 is made up of 13 amino acids. V gave up 8 bases and J gave up 0 bases, with 10 bases separating them. The CDR3 here is CASEELNQETQYF. As DNA, the CDR3 is TGTGCCAGCGAAGAACTTAACCAAGAGACCCAGTACTTC.

Regarding this clone: The junction departs from germline at one end; a sequencing error may be responsible. The V call is TRBV7-7, the J call TRBJ2-2, with D uncertain. This CDR3 is built from 13 residues. In germline, CDR1 is SSHAT, CDR2 FNYEAQ (reference sequence). This CDR3 is CASSFSPTGELFF. The DNA for the CDR3 is TGTGCTAGCAGCTTTTCTCCCACCGGGGAGCTGTTTTTT.

This clone was detected a few times. This rearrangement joins TRBV5-4 to TRBJ2-7, with 9 nucleotides matching TRBD2. The CDR3 extends over 16 amino acids. J lost 2 bases, V lost 0 bases, and 6 bases had no gene match. Looked up from germline, CDR1 is SGHNT and CDR2 is YYREEE (reference sequence). The CDR3 sequence is CASSLGASGDPYEQYF. In DNA, the CDR3 is TGTGCCAGCAGCTTGGGGGCTAGCGGGGATCCCTACGAGCAGTACTTC. The complete variable domain, with remaining parts taken from reference TRBV5-4 and TRBJ2-7, reads ETGVTQSPTHLIKTRGQQVTLRCSSQSGHNTVSWYQQALGQGPQFIFQYYREEENGRGNFPPRFSGLQFPNYSSELNVNALELDDSALYLCASSLGASGDPYEQYFGPGTRLTVT.

Only one count was recorded for this clone. The chain has TRBV7-8 and TRBJ2-2, with TRBD1 matching 7 bases. Germline V gene lookup returns CDR1 SGHVS and CDR2 FQNEAQ. Unmatched junction bases numbered 2, after V lost 5 bases and J lost 2 bases. The CDR3 has 14 amino acids. The CDR3 spells CASSRDRNTGELFF. The CDR3 DNA sequence: TGTGCCAGCAGCCGGGACAGAAACACCGGGGAGCTGTTTTTT.

V is TRBV7-2 and J is TRBJ2-5; 9 bases align to TRBD1. Germline loops: CDR1 SGHTA, CDR2 FQGNSA. Losses at the gene ends were 5 bases for V and 4 bases for J; bases not matched to a gene: 8. The CDR3 runs to 15 residues. The CDR3 DNA follows: TGTGCCAGCAGCGGCCGACAGGGGGAGGGAGAGACCCAGTACTTC. This sequence encodes CASSGRQGEGETQYF.

V is TRBV10-3 and J is TRBJ2-7; D is perhaps TRBD1 (6 bases). CDR1 and CDR2 from the germline V gene are ENHRY and SYGVKD. This CDR3 is built from 13 residues. The V end lost 5 bases, the J end lost 1 base, and 9 bases lay between the germline ends. The CDR3 bases are TGTGCCATCAGTCGACAGGAGTCCTACGAGCAGTACTTC. Its translation: CAISRQESYEQYF.

This clone has only one observation. The CDR3: CASSYSAHYEQYF. The DNA for the CDR3 is TGTGCCAGCAGTTACTCGGCCCATTACGAGCAGTACTTC. This sequence joins TRBV6-5 and TRBJ2-7; D gene unclear. The V gene's germline CDR1 is MNHEY and CDR2 SVGAGI. The V end was cut by 0 bases, the J end by 4 bases, with 7 bases between. The CDR3 has 13 amino acids.

This CDR3 reads CASSTRTGDTEAFF. The CDR3 DNA is TGCGCCAGCAGCACCCGGACAGGGGACACTGAAGCTTTCTTT. This chain connects TRBV5-1 to TRBJ1-1; 9 bases align to TRBD1. This CDR3 is 14 amino acids long. V shed 4 bases and J 3 bases; nucleotides not matched to a gene: 4. Germline V gene data show CDR1 as SGHRS and CDR2 as YFSETQ.

This chain uses TRBV6-5 with TRBJ2-1; D perhaps matches TRBD1 (5 bases). The CDR3 has 16 amino acids. From germline, CDR1 is MNHEY and CDR2 SVGAGI. Trimming took 0 bases from V and 7 from J, leaving 16 bases between them. The chain's CDR3 is CASSYSGRAGRNEQFF. CDR3 DNA sequence: TGTGCCAGCAGTTACTCCGGCAGGGCCGGTAGAAATGAGCAGTTCTTC.

This rearrangement joins TRBV27 to TRBJ2-5, with 10 bases matching TRBD1. Judging by the DNA end, TRBJ2-7 fits better; the J call may be wrong. Germline V lookup: CDR1 MNHEY, CDR2 SMNVEV (reference sequence). The CDR3 has 15 residues. CDR3 sequence: CASSPRTGGGYEQYF. Written as DNA, the CDR3 is TGTGCCAGCAGTCCTCGGACAGGGGGGGGCTACGAGCAGTACTTC.

In DNA form, the CDR3 reads TGTGCCAGCTCACTAACACTTTCAGGCGACAGGGGGCCCACTGAAGCTTTCTTT. Protein product: CASSLTLSGDRGPTEAFF. The V gene is TRBV18, the J gene TRBJ1-1; 10 positions match TRBD1. The CDR3 runs to 18 residues. Germline V lookup: CDR1 KGHSH, CDR2 LQKENI. The V gene end was trimmed by 4 bases and the J gene end by 4 bases; junction bases not matched to a gene: 15. Supplemented by reference TRBV18 and TRBJ1-1, the full variable domain reads NAGVMQNPRHLVRRRGQEARLRCSPMKGHSHVYWYRQLPEEGLKFMVYLQKENIIDESGMPKERFSAEFPKEGPSILRIQQVVRGDSAAYFCASSLTLSGDRGPTEAFFGQGTRLTVV.

The V gene is TRBV5-1, the J gene TRBJ1-1, with 9 bases that match TRBD1. The V gene end was trimmed by 4 bases and the J gene end by 5 bases; junction bases not matched to a gene: 9. The CDR3 contains 15 residues. Germline assignment: CDR1 SGHRS and CDR2 YFSETQ. CDR3 sequence reads: CASSARTGEVTEAFF. CDR3 coding DNA: TGCGCCAGCAGCGCCAGGACAGGGGAGGTGACTGAAGCTTTCTTT.

The chain combines TRBV7-2 with TRBJ1-6; 8 nucleotides agree with TRBD1. V lost 5 bases and J lost 0; bases outside the gene matches: 9. CDR1 and CDR2 (germline): SGHTA, FQGNSA. The CDR3 is made up of 18 amino acids. CDR3 sequence reads: CASSMNRGGSSYNSPLHF. CDR3 sequence (DNA): TGTGCCAGCAGCATGAACAGGGGGGGCAGCTCCTATAATTCACCCCTCCACTTT.

CDR3: CAISNWGGALSSNQPQHF. In DNA form, the CDR3 reads TGTGCCATCAGTAATTGGGGGGGGGCGCTTAGCAGCAATCAGCCCCAGCATTTT. The rearrangement links TRBV10-3 to TRBJ1-5, with a weak D call TRBD1 (6 bases). The CDR3 length is 18 residues. In germline, CDR1 is ENHRY, CDR2 SYGVKD. Trimming took off 5 bases at V and 1 base at J, with 21 bases between the two ends.

The V and J genes are TRBV6-1 and TRBJ2-7; D not certain. The V end was cut by 6 bases, the J end by 12 bases, with 15 bases between. The CDR3 loop spans 11 amino acids. Germline V gene sequence: CDR1 MNHNS, CDR2 SASEGT. This chain's CDR3 is CASRAQVEPYF. The CDR3 DNA follows: TGTGCCAGCAGGGCTCAGGTAGAACCGTACTTC.

J is TRBJ2-7 and V is TRBV19; 12 bases are a match to TRBD1. CDR3 length: 15 residues. Losses at the gene ends were 6 bases for V and 9 bases for J; bases not matched to a gene: 12. Germline V gives CDR1 LNHDA, CDR2 SQIVND (reference sequence). The CDR3 region has the DNA TGTGCCAGTAGCCCGTGGGGGACAGGGGGCCTTTCGCAGTACTTC. This codes for CASSPWGTGGLSQYF.

As for this clone: The junction and the germline gene differ at one end; a read error may be behind it. The chain couples TRBV7-7 to TRBJ2-7, with 8 bases aligning to TRBD1. The CDR3 runs to 17 residues. Germline CDR1 is SSHAT and CDR2 is FNYEAQ (reference sequence). CDR3 in amino acids: CASSLDMGQAGYYEQYF. CDR3 nucleotide sequence: TGTGCTAGCAGCTTAGACATGGGACAGGCCGGGTACTACGAGCAGTACTTC.

The chain recombines TRBV5-8 with TRBJ2-3; TRBD2 matches at 12 bases. V trimming: 3 bases; J trimming: 5 bases; junction bases outside the gene matches: 7. Germline CDR1 reads SGHTS; CDR2 reads YDEGEE. This CDR3 region has 16 residues. The CDR3: CASSSTSGGSGDTQYF. In nucleotides, the CDR3 is TGTGCCAGCAGCTCGACTAGCGGGGGAAGTGGAGATACGCAGTATTTT.

This chain connects TRBV10-3 to TRBJ2-1, with 9 positions matching TRBD1. The CDR3 spans 13 residues. V lost 9 bases to trimming and J lost 10 bases; unmatched junction nucleotides: 10. Germline V gene data show CDR1 as ENHRY and CDR2 as SYGVKD. The CDR3 DNA sequence: TGTGCCATGCGGGACAGGGTCTTGGGCGAGCAGTTCTTC. It encodes CAMRDRVLGEQFF.

This clone was seen more than once but under ten times. The J gene is TRBJ1-1, the V gene TRBV6-5; no definite D call. Trimming left V 4 bases short and J 7 bases short, with 13 bases between. Germline lookup yields CDR1 MNHEY and CDR2 SVGAGI. The CDR3 covers 13 residues. The CDR3 DNA is TGTGCCAGCAGTTTCCTTTGGGGAGTTGAAGCTTTCTTT. It encodes CASSFLWGVEAFF.

In its sample, this clone was seen a few times. The chain is built from TRBV28 and TRBJ1-2; D remains unclear. CDR3 length: 13 amino acids. V dropped 4 bases and J dropped 8 bases, with 14 bases sitting between them. CDR1 and CDR2 (germline): MDHEN, SYDVKM. CDR3 loop: CASSSLEGQGYTF. The CDR3, as DNA: TGTGCCAGCAGTTCCCTAGAGGGCCAGGGCTACACCTTC.

The genes are TRBV5-1 and TRBJ1-4; D uncertain. Trimming pared 4 bases from V and 7 bases from J, leaving 14 bases between. CDR3 size: 14 residues. Looked up from germline, CDR1 is SGHRS and CDR2 is YFSETQ. In DNA form, the CDR3 reads TGCGCCAGCAGCCCGGGTACAGAGGGTGAAAAACTGTTTTTT. The encoded protein is CASSPGTEGEKLFF.

The V gene is TRBV4-2, the J gene TRBJ1-2; no clear D gene. V was shortened by 0 bases and J by 2 bases, with 7 bases between the two germline ends. CDR3 length equals 14 residues. In germline, CDR1 is LGHNA, CDR2 YNFKEQ. The CDR3 protein is CASSQDRVNYGYTF. Here the CDR3 DNA reads TGTGCCAGCAGCCAAGATCGGGTGAACTATGGCTACACCTTC.

The chain uses TRBV7-9 and TRBJ2-3, with a weak D call TRBD1 (5 bases). The ends were cut back, 2 bases at V and 5 bases at J, with 14 bases in the middle. Germline lookup yields CDR1 SEHNR and CDR2 FQNEAQ (reference sequence). The CDR3 extends over 15 amino acids. CDR3 nucleotide sequence: TGTGCCAGCAGCTTATCGTCAGGGTTGGGAGATACGCAGTATTTT. Its protein product is CASSLSSGLGDTQYF.

The genes are TRBV6-1 and TRBJ1-6; D is uncertain. V lost 0 bases and J lost 17, with 14 bases in between. This CDR3 is built from 13 residues. Germline CDR1 and CDR2: MNHNS and SASEGT. The CDR3 is CASSEADERRIHF. The DNA for the CDR3 is TGTGCCAGCAGTGAAGCGGATGAGCGACGGATCCACTTT.

This rearrangement joins TRBV28 to TRBJ2-4; TRBD1 is a possible D gene (6 bases). Germline lookup yields CDR1 MDHEN and CDR2 SYDVKM. Between the trimmed V and J ends, which lost 1 base and 2 bases, there was a span of 9 bases. The CDR3 is 15 amino acids. CDR3 sequence: CASSLLTGSKNIQYF. CDR3 DNA sequence: TGTGCCAGCAGTTTATTAACAGGGTCCAAAAACATTCAGTACTTC. Supplemented by reference TRBV28 and TRBJ2-4, the full variable domain reads DVKVTQSSRYLVKRTGEKVFLECVQDMDHENMFWYRQDPGLGLRLIYFSYDVKMKEKGDIPEGYSVSREKKERFSLILESASTNQTSMYLCASSLLTGSKNIQYFGAGTRLSVL.